Listed here are 18 T cell receptor beta chains from one sample, sequenced in a study of T cell responses to AZD1222 COVID-19 vaccine. Sequencing used immunoSEQ multiplex PCR; TCRdb keeps in-frame clones, though not all of them. The table includes approximately 85,000 clones, 65% to 90% detected once. This specimen consisted of peripheral blood, obtained on day 0 of AZD1222 vaccination. Receptors originate from an adult in good health.

This chain uses TRBV24-1 with TRBJ2-5, with D perhaps matching TRBD1 or TRBD2 (5 bases each). With 3 bases removed from V and 7 bases from J, the gap between germline ends came to 11 bases. The CDR3 totals 13 residues. CDR1 is KGHDR and CDR2 is SFDVKD in the germline V gene. CDR3 nucleotide sequence: TGTGCCACCAGTGATGGGACGCCGCCGACCCAGTACTTC. It encodes CATSDGTPPTQYF.

V and J are TRBV21-1 and TRBJ2-7; no check of the table's D call, TRBD2, against the DNA was made. TRBV21-1 is termed a pseudogene. The CDR3 extends over 11 amino acids. CDR3 DNA sequence: TGTGCCAGCAGCAACGGGTACGAGCAGTACTTC. Translation gives CASSNGYEQYF.

This chain joins TRBV5-8 and TRBJ2-2; D is uncertain. The germline V gene has CDR1 SGHTS and CDR2 YDEGEE. This CDR3 is built from 14 residues. V was pared by 0 bases and J by 4 bases, with 7 bases between. The CDR3 DNA is TGTGCCAGCAGCTTGGGGCAGTTCACCGGGGAGCTGTTTTTT. This gives the protein CASSLGQFTGELFF.

The chain carries TRBV6-2 or TRBV6-3 and TRBJ2-1; 9 bases match TRBD2. The trim removed 0 bases at V and 16 bases at J, leaving 10 bases unmatched. Germline-derived CDR1 and CDR2 are MNHEY and SVGEGT. The CDR3 is made up of 14 amino acids. The CDR3 coding sequence is TGTGCCAGCAGTTACTCGATAGTAGCGGGAGAACATTTCTTC. This gives the protein CASSYSIVAGEHFF.

This sequence joins TRBV15 and TRBJ1-6; D is unclear. The CDR3 covers 16 residues. V shed 1 base and J shed 0 bases, with 7 bases lying between them. Per germline, CDR1 LNHNV and CDR2 YYDKDF (reference sequence). CDR3 DNA: TGTGCCACCAGCAGAGCGGTGGGCTCCTATAATTCACCCCTCCACTTT. Its translation: CATSRAVGSYNSPLHF.

The chain combines TRBV2 with TRBJ1-2; the D gene is possibly TRBD1 (6 bases). This CDR3 has 14 amino acids. V was cut by 7 bases and J by 2 bases, with 14 bases left in between. Looked up from germline, CDR1 is SNHLY and CDR2 is FYNNEI. In DNA, the CDR3 is TGTGCCAGCACCCTCGGTAGGGGGAACTATGGCTACACCTTC. It yields the protein CASTLGRGNYGYTF.

This clone was detected many times. V gene TRBV7-9 combines with J gene TRBJ1-2; maybe TRBD1 (6 bases). The CDR3 spans 15 residues. Germline V gene sequence: CDR1 SEHNR, CDR2 FQNEAQ (reference sequence). The germline V and J ends were trimmed by 1 base and 5 bases, with 14 bases remaining between them. For the CDR3, the DNA is TGTGCCAGCAGCTTAGGGGTGGCTGGACAGTATGGCTACACCTTC. This translates into CASSLGVAGQYGYTF.

The J gene is TRBJ2-7, the V gene TRBV18; TRBD2 might be the D (6 bases). The CDR3 runs to 15 residues. With 3 bases removed from V and 3 bases from J, the gap between germline ends came to 15 bases. The germline CDR1 and CDR2 sequences are KGHSH and LQKENI. The CDR3 reads CASSPESGGIYEQYF. The CDR3 region has the DNA TGTGCCAGCTCACCTGAGTCCGGGGGAATCTACGAGCAGTACTTC.

This clone was recorded once. The CDR3 coding sequence is TGCAGCGTTGAGCGCAGCGGGGGGTCGAGTAATGAGCAGTTCTTC. Residues: CSVERSGGSSNEQFF. This chain connects TRBV29-1 to TRBJ2-1; 9 nucleotides match TRBD2. CDR3 length equals 15 residues. Germline V lookup: CDR1 SQVTM, CDR2 ANQGSEA. V lost 3 bases to trimming and J lost 7 bases; unmatched junction nucleotides: 10.

V gene TRBV11-3 combines with J gene TRBJ2-3; TRBD2 aligns across 7 bases. V lost 6 bases to trimming and J lost 1 base; unmatched junction nucleotides: 7. This CDR3 contains 15 residues. CDR1 and CDR2 (germline): SGHNT, YENEEA. The CDR3 protein is CASSLPGLGTDTQYF. CDR3 nucleotide sequence: TGTGCCAGCAGTCTGCCAGGACTAGGCACAGATACGCAGTATTTT.

The J gene is TRBJ2-5, the V gene TRBV4-2; D may match TRBD1 or TRBD2 (5 bases each). CDR1 LGHNA and CDR2 YNFKEQ come from the germline V gene. V gave up 1 base and J gave up 3 bases, with 12 bases separating them. The CDR3 runs 15 residues. The CDR3 is CASSQGGADKETQYF. CDR3 nucleotides: TGTGCCAGCAGCCAAGGAGGGGCAGACAAAGAGACCCAGTACTTC.

The V gene is TRBV5-8, the J gene TRBJ2-2, with TRBD2 identical over 8 bases. CDR3 length: 19 amino acids. CDR1 is SGHTS and CDR2 is YDEGEE in the germline V gene. The V segment lost 6 bases and the J segment 0 bases; nucleotides outside the gene matches: 16. The CDR3 sequence: CASTNAFGSGKTNTGELFF. As DNA, the CDR3 is TGTGCCAGCACCAACGCGTTTGGTAGCGGGAAGACGAACACCGGGGAGCTGTTTTTT.

V and J are TRBV6-2 or TRBV6-3 and TRBJ2-5; D is ambiguous. The CDR3 loop spans 13 amino acids. The V end lost 5 bases, the J end lost 0 bases, and 7 bases lay between the germline ends. The germline V gene encodes CDR1 MNHEY and CDR2 SVGEGT. Here the CDR3 reads CASSRVNQETQYF. The CDR3 DNA reads TGTGCCAGCAGTAGAGTTAACCAAGAGACCCAGTACTTC.

The V call is TRBV2, the J call TRBJ1-4, with D hard to call. This CDR3 is built from 13 residues. V shed 6 bases and J shed 8 bases, with 13 bases lying between them. CDR1 SNHLY and CDR2 FYNNEI come from the germline V gene. CDR3 loop: CASRLETREKLFF. In DNA, the CDR3 is TGTGCCAGCAGGTTGGAAACGAGGGAAAAACTGTTTTTT.

The rearrangement links TRBV19 to TRBJ1-6, with TRBD1 identical over 10 bases. Germline CDR1 reads LNHDA; CDR2 reads SQIVND (reference sequence). The V segment lost 5 bases and the J segment 8 bases; nucleotides outside the gene matches: 3. This CDR3 contains 14 residues. Here the CDR3 DNA reads TGTGCCAGTAGTCCGACAGGGGGCGATTCACCCCTCCACTTT. Translating gives CASSPTGGDSPLHF. Full variable domain (remainder filled in from reference TRBV19 and TRBJ1-6): DGGITQSPKYLFRKEGQNVTLSCEQNLNHDAMYWYRQDPGQGLRLIYYSQIVNDFQKGDIAEGYSVSREKKESFPLTVTSAQKNPTAFYLCASSPTGGDSPLHFGNGTRLTVT.

The rearrangement links TRBV5-1 to TRBJ2-5; perhaps TRBD1 as D (6 bases). This CDR3 is built from 14 residues. Trimming took 2 bases from V and 1 from J, leaving 9 bases between them. Germline CDR1 reads SGHRS; CDR2 reads YFSETQ. The CDR3 sequence: CASSFGQSQETQYF. The DNA for the CDR3 is TGCGCCAGCAGCTTTGGACAGAGCCAAGAGACCCAGTACTTC.

The chain links TRBV19 to TRBJ1-5, with TRBD1 identical over 7 bases. The V and J ends lost 5 bases and 6 bases, in that order; junction bases with no gene match: 10. CDR3 length: 15 residues. Germline lookup yields CDR1 LNHDA and CDR2 SQIVND (reference sequence). Here the CDR3 DNA reads TGTGCCAGTAGTGCGGTGACAGGGCAAACTCAGCCCCAGCATTTT. The encoded protein is CASSAVTGQTQPQHF.

J is TRBJ1-1 and V is TRBV1; the table's TRBD1 call for D was not verified on the DNA. TRBV1 is a documented pseudogene. This CDR3 has 19 residues. The CDR3 is CTSSQEGFGQDLNNTEAFF. Written as DNA, the CDR3 is TGCACCAGCAGCCAAGAAGGGTTCGGACAGGACCTGAATAACACTGAAGCTTTCTTT.